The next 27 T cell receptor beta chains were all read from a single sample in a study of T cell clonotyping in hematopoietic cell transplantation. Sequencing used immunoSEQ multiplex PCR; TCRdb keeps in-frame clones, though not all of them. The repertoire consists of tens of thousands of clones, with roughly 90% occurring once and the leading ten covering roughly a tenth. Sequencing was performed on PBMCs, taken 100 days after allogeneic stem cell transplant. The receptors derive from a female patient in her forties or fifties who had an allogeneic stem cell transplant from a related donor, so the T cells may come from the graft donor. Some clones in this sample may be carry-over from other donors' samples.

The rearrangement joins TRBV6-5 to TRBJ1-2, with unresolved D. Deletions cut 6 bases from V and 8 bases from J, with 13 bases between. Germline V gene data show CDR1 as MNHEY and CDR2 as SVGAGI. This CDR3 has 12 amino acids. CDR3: CASSPSAEGYTF. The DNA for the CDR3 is TGTGCCAGCAGCCCATCGGCGGAAGGCTACACCTTC.

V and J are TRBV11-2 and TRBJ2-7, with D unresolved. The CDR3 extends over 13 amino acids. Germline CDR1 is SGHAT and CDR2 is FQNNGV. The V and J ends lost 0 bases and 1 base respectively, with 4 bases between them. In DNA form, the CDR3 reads TGTGCCAGCAGCTTAGAACCATCCTACGAGCAGTACTTC. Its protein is CASSLEPSYEQYF. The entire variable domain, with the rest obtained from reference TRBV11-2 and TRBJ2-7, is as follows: EAGVAQSPRYKIIEKRQSVAFWCNPISGHATLYWYQQILGQGPKLLIQFQNNGVVDDSQLPKDRFSAERLKGVDSTLKIQPAKLEDSAVYLCASSLEPSYEQYFGPGTRLTVT.

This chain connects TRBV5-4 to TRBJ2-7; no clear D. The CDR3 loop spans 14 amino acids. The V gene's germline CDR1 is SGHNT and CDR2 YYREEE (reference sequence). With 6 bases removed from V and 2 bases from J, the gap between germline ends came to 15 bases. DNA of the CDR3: TGTGCCAGCAAAAGATCTACCGGGCCCTACGAGCAGTACTTC. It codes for CASKRSTGPYEQYF.

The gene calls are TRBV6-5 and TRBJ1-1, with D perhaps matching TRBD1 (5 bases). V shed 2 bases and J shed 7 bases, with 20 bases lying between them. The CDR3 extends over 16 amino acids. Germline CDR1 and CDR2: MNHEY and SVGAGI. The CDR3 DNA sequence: TGTGCCAGCAGTTACCTCCCCAACAGAGGCGGGGGTGAAGCTTTCTTT. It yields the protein CASSYLPNRGGGEAFF.

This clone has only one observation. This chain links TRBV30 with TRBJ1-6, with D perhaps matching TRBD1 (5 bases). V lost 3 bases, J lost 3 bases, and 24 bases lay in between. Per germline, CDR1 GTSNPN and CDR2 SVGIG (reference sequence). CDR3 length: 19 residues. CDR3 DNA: TGTGCCTGGAGAAGGACCCCTTATTCGAGACAGCACTATAATTCACCCCTCCACTTT. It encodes CAWRRTPYSRQHYNSPLHF.

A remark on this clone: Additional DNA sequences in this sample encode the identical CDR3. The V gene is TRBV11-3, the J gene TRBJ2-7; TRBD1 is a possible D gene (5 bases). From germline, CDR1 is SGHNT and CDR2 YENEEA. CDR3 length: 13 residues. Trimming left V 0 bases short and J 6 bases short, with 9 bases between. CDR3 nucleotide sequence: TGTGCCAGCAGCTTAGACAGGGTAGGCGAGCAGTACTTC. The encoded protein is CASSLDRVGEQYF.

Here the CDR3 reads CASSSTGNTQYF. The CDR3 bases are TGTGCCAGCAGCTCGACTGGGAATACGCAGTATTTT. The chain couples TRBV7-9 to TRBJ2-3; D not resolved. Trimming cost V 4 bases and J 7 bases, with 9 bases left between them. The germline V gene has CDR1 SEHNR and CDR2 FQNEAQ (reference sequence). CDR3 size: 12 residues.

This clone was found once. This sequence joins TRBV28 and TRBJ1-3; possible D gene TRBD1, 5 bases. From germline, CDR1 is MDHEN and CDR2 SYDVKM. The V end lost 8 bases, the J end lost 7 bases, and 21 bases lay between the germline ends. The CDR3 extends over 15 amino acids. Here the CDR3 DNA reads TGTGCCAGCTCCCCGGCAGGGTTCTTCGGGAACACCATATATTTT. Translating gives CASSPAGFFGNTIYF.

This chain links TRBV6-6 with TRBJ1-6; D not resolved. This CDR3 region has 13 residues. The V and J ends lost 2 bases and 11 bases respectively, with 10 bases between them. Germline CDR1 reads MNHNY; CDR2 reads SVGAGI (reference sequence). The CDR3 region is CASSYRPLPPLHF. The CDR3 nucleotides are TGTGCCAGCAGTTACCGCCCATTGCCACCCCTCCACTTT.

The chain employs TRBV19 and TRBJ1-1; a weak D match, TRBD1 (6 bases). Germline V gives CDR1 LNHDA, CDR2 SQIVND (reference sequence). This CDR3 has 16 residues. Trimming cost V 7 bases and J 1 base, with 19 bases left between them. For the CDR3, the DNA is TGTGCCAGTACCAGAGCCAGGGGCCGTTCGAACACTGAAGCTTTCTTT. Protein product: CASTRARGRSNTEAFF.

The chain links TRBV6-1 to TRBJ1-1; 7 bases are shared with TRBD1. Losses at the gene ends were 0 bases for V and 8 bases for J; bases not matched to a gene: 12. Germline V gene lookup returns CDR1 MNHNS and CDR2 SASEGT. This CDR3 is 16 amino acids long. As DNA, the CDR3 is TGTGCCAGCAGTGAAGCGCTTCTAGGGGGCACGGCGGAAGCTTTCTTT. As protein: CASSEALLGGTAEAFF.

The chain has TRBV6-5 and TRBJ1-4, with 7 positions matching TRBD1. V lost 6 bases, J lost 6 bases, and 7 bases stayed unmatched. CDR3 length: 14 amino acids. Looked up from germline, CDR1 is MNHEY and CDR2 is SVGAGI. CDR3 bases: TGTGCCAGCAGCCAGCCAGGGGGGGATGAAAAACTGTTTTTT. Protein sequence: CASSQPGGDEKLFF.

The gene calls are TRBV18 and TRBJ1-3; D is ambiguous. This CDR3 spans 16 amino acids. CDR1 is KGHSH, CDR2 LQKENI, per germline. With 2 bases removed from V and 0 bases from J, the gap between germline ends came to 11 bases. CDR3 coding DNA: TGTGCCAGCTCACCAAAACACTACGACTCTGGAAACACCATATATTTT. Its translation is CASSPKHYDSGNTIYF.

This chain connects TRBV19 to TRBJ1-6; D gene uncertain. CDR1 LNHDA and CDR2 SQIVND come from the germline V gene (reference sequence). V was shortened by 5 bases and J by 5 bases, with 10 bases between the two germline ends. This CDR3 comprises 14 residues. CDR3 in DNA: TGTGCCAGTAGTGTCCAACGAAATAATTCACCCCTCCACTTT. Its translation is CASSVQRNNSPLHF.

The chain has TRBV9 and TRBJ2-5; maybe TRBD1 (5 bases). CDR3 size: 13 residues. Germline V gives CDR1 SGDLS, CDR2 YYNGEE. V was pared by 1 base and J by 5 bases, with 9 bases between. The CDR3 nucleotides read TGTGCCAGCAGCGTACAGGGCTGGGAGACCCAGTACTTC. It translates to CASSVQGWETQYF.

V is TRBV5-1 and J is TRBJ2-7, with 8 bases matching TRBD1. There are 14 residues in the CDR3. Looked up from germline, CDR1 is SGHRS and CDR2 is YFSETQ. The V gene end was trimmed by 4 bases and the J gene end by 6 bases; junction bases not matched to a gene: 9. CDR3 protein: CASSPGQGIGEQYF. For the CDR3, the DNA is TGCGCCAGCAGCCCTGGACAGGGAATCGGCGAGCAGTACTTC.

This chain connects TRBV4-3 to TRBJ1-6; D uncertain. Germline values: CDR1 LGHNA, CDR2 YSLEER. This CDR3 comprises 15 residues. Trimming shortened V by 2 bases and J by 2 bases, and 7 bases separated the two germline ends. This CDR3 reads CASSQRLTYNSPLHF. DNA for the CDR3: TGCGCCAGCAGCCAACGGTTGACCTATAATTCACCCCTCCACTTT.

CDR3: CASGGAYGYTF. CDR3 sequence (DNA): TGTGCCAGCGGTGGGGCCTATGGCTACACCTTC. The chain recombines TRBV6-1 with TRBJ1-2, with a possible D match to TRBD1 (5 bases). Germline values: CDR1 MNHNS, CDR2 SASEGT. The CDR3 loop spans 11 amino acids. Deletions cut 8 bases from V and 4 bases from J, with 8 bases between.

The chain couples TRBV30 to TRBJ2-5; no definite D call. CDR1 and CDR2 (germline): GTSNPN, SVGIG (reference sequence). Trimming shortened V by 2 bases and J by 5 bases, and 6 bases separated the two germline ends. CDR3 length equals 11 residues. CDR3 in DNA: TGTGCCTGGAGTCAAGGGGAGACCCAGTACTTC. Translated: CAWSQGETQYF.

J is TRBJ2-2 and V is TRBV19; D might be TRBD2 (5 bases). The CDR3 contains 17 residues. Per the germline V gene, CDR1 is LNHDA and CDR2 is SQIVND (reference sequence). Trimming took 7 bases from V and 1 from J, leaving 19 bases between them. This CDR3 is CASNRRKADGNTGELFF. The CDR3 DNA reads TGTGCCAGTAATAGGAGAAAAGCGGACGGGAACACCGGGGAGCTGTTTTTT. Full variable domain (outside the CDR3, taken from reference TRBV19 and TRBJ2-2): DGGITQSPKYLFRKEGQNVTLSCEQNLNHDAMYWYRQDPGQGLRLIYYSQIVNDFQKGDIAEGYSVSREKKESFPLTVTSAQKNPTAFYLCASNRRKADGNTGELFFGEGSRLTVL.

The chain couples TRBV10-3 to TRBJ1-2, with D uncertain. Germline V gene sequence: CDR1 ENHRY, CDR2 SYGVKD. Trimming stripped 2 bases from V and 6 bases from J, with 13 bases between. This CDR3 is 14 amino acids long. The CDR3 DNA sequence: TGTGCCATCAGTGAGGGATCAGGAAATAATGGCTACACCTTC. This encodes CAISEGSGNNGYTF.

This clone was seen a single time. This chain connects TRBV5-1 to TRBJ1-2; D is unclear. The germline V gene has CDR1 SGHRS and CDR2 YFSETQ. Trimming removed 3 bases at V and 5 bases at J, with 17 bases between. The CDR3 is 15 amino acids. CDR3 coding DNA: TGCGCCAGCAGCTCGGACGGCCTTGAGGTGTATGGCTACACCTTC. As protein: CASSSDGLEVYGYTF.

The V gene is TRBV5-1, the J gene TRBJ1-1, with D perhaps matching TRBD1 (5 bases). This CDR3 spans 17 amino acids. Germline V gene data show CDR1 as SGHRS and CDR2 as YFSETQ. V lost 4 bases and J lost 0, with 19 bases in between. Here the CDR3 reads CASSPGMGSGLNTEAFF. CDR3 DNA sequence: TGCGCCAGCAGCCCAGGGATGGGGTCGGGGTTGAACACTGAAGCTTTCTTT.

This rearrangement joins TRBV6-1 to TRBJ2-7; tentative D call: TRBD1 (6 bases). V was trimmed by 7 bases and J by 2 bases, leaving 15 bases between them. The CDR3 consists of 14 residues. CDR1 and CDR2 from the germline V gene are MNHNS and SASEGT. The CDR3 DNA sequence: TGTGCCAGCAACCTAGGACAGACGACCTACGAGCAGTACTTC. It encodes CASNLGQTTYEQYF.

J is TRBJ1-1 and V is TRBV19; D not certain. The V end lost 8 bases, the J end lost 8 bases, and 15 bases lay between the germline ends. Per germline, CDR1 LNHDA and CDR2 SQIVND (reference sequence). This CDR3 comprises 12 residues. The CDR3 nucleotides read TGTGCCAGTGGGAGGGAGTTTCGAGAAGCTTTCTTT. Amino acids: CASGREFREAFF.

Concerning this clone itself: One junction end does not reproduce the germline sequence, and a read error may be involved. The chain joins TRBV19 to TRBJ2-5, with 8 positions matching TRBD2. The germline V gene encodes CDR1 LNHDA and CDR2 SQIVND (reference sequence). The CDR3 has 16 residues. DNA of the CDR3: TGTGCCAGCAGTATCTCCGGGGGGGGCTCCAGGGAGACCCAGTACTTC. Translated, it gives CASSISGGGSRETQYF.

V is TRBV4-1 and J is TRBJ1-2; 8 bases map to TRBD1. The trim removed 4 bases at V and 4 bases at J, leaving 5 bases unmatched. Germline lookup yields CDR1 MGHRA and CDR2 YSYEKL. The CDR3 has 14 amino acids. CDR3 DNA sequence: TGCGCCAGCAGCCCCCGGACAGGGCCCTATGGCTACACCTTC. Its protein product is CASSPRTGPYGYTF.